Shown below are 32 T cell receptor beta chains from a single sample sequenced in a study of Graves' ophthalmopathy and Graves' hyperthyroidism. RNA transcripts were the source from which TCR beta CDR3 regions were amplified. In the first round, RT-PCR was carried out with HTBI primers, and a multiplex PCR formed the second round. TCRdb itself ran the multiplex PCR reads through MiXCR, one entry per CDR3 protein. The sample carries roughly 1.1 million distinct CDR3 sequences, about 38% recorded once. The sequencing sample was made of peripheral blood or thyroid tissue (not recorded which). These receptors originate from an adult man with Graves' hyperthyroidism.

Regarding this clonotype: This likely comes from a read error, as the CDR3 has no conserved phenylalanine or tryptophan at its end. This chain uses TRBV15 with TRBJ1-1; a weak D match, TRBD1 (5 bases). Deletions cut 9 bases from V and 6 bases from J, with 8 bases between. The CDR3 totals 10 residues. CDR1 is LNHNV and CDR2 is YYDKDF in the germline V gene (reference sequence). The CDR3 sequence is CATGGAEAFL. The DNA for the CDR3 is TGTGCCACGGGGGGAGCTGAAGCTTTCCTT.

The DNA for the CDR3 is TGCGCCAGCAGCTTGGACCCCCAGGGGAGGACTAATGAAAAACTGTTTTTT. It yields the protein CASSLDPQGRTNEKLFF. The chain recombines TRBV5-1 with TRBJ1-4; a possible D gene is TRBD1 (6 bases). In germline, CDR1 is SGHRS, CDR2 YFSETQ. This CDR3 is built from 17 residues. The V end lost 0 bases, the J end lost 2 bases, and 14 bases lay between the germline ends. Full variable domain (outside the CDR3, taken from reference TRBV5-1 and TRBJ1-4): KAGVTQTPRYLIKTRGQQVTLSCSPISGHRSVSWYQQTPGQGLQFLFEYFSETQRNKGNFPGRFSGRQFSNSRSEMNVSTLELGDSALYLCASSLDPQGRTNEKLFFGSGTQLSVL.

This clonotype has at least ten counts. The J gene is TRBJ2-7, the V gene TRBV29-1; tentatively, D is TRBD2 (5 bases). This CDR3 has 12 amino acids. CDR1 and CDR2 from the germline V gene are SQVTM and ANQGSEA. Trimming shortened V by 1 base and J by 6 bases, and 10 bases separated the two germline ends. The CDR3 loop is CSVEVDSPEQYF. The CDR3 bases are TGCAGCGTTGAAGTGGACTCGCCCGAGCAGTACTTC.

There are many counts of this clonotype. V gene TRBV20-1 combines with J gene TRBJ2-7; TRBD2 matches 14 bases. Per germline, CDR1 DFQATT and CDR2 SNEGSKA (reference sequence). CDR3 length equals 13 residues. Unmatched junction bases numbered 3, after V lost 6 bases and J lost 5 bases. The CDR3 region is CSAPGLAGDEQYF. DNA for the CDR3: TGCAGTGCCCCGGGACTAGCGGGAGACGAGCAGTACTTC.

On this clonotype itself: A much larger clone is a single base away; this may be a read error. The genes are TRBV20-1 and TRBJ1-6; possibly TRBD1 for D (5 bases). This CDR3 is built from 17 residues. Germline CDR1 DFQATT, CDR2 SNEGSKA (reference sequence). Trimming cost V 1 base and J 9 bases, with 22 bases left between them. CDR3 coding DNA: TGCAGTGCTAGAGGGGACGTTCGGGGTACGGTTATTTCACCCCTCCACTTT. Translating gives CSARGDVRGTVISPLHF.

On this clonotype: This may be a read error, as it is one base from a much larger clone. Here the CDR3 DNA reads TGCAGTGCTAGTAAGGATGCAGGGTACTCACCCCTCCACTTT. Its translation is CSASKDAGYSPLHF. V and J are TRBV20-1 and TRBJ1-6; TRBD1 might be the D (5 bases). This CDR3 has 14 residues. Germline-derived CDR1 and CDR2 are DFQATT and SNEGSKA (reference sequence). The V gene lost 3 bases and the J gene lost 10 bases, with 16 bases spanning the gap.

In this sample, this clonotype turned up a few times. The V and J genes are TRBV11-2 and TRBJ2-1; 12 nucleotides agree with TRBD2. CDR1 and CDR2 (germline): SGHAT, FQNNGV. This CDR3 is 15 amino acids long. V shed 3 bases and J 3 bases; nucleotides not matched to a gene: 0. In DNA, the CDR3 is TGTGCCAGCAGCTTGACTAGCGGGAGCTACAATGAGCAGTTCTTC. It specifies CASSLTSGSYNEQFF.

This chain uses TRBV2 with TRBJ2-7; D call uncertain. Germline CDR1 reads SNHLY; CDR2 reads FYNNEI. This CDR3 is built from 12 residues. V was clipped by 7 bases and J by 0 bases, with 7 bases between them. The CDR3 loop is CASKTDSYEQYF. The CDR3 nucleotides read TGTGCCAGCAAAACAGACTCCTACGAGCAGTACTTC.

The chain is built from TRBV20-1 and TRBJ1-1; D gene ambiguous. CDR1 DFQATT and CDR2 SNEGSKA come from the germline V gene (reference sequence). The V and J ends lost 5 bases and 6 bases respectively, with 13 bases between them. The length of the CDR3 is 12 residues. CDR3 sequence reads: CSAQVARAEAFF. In DNA form, the CDR3 reads TGCAGTGCTCAAGTAGCGAGGGCTGAAGCTTTCTTT.

The chain employs TRBV10-3 and TRBJ2-2; D perhaps matches TRBD2 (7 bases). The CDR3 extends over 16 amino acids. Germline CDR1 is ENHRY and CDR2 is SYGVKD. V lost 10 bases and J 2 bases, leaving 20 bases between the germline ends. CDR3 nucleotide sequence: TGTGCCAGCAGGAGGGGGGGCGACTATAACACCGGGGAGCTGTTTTTT. Protein: CASRRGGDYNTGELFF.

This clonotype was found many times. CDR3 amino acids: CASSEGTGKTYEQYF. CDR3 in DNA: TGTGCCAGCAGCGAAGGGACAGGGAAGACCTACGAGCAGTACTTC. The chain recombines TRBV9 with TRBJ2-7, with TRBD1 identical over 9 bases. The CDR3 is 15 residues long. V was clipped by 3 bases and J by 2 bases; unmatched bases: 6. Germline V lookup: CDR1 SGDLS, CDR2 YYNGEE.

The chain has TRBV29-1 and TRBJ2-3; D gene unclear. The CDR3 consists of 14 residues. V dropped 4 bases and J dropped 0 bases, with 11 bases sitting between them. Per the germline V gene, CDR1 is SQVTM and CDR2 is ANQGSEA. The CDR3 is CSVAQLSSTDTQYF. The CDR3 DNA reads TGCAGCGTTGCACAGCTCTCTAGCACAGATACGCAGTATTTT.

In its sample, this clonotype was seen many times. The chain recombines TRBV15 with TRBJ1-5; possible D gene TRBD1, 6 bases. From germline, CDR1 is LNHNV and CDR2 YYDKDF (reference sequence). This CDR3 contains 19 residues. The V gene lost 6 bases and the J gene lost 5 bases, with 29 bases spanning the gap. CDR3 loop: CATSPRRDTKRSWDQPQHF. In nucleotides, the CDR3 is TGTGCCACCAGTCCGCGCCGGGACACGAAACGGAGTTGGGATCAGCCCCAGCATTTT. Supplemented by reference TRBV15 and TRBJ1-5, the full variable domain reads DAMVIQNPRYQVTQFGKPVTLSCSQTLNHNVMYWYQQKSSQAPKLLFHYYDKDFNNEADTPDNFQSRRPNTSFCFLDIRSPGLGDTAMYLCATSPRRDTKRSWDQPQHFGDGTRLSIL.

The chain carries TRBV6-2 or TRBV6-3 and TRBJ1-5; D unclear. CDR3 length: 13 residues. Germline V gives CDR1 MNHEY, CDR2 SVGEGT. Trimming removed 7 bases from V and 6 bases from J, with 13 bases in between. DNA of the CDR3: TGTGCCAGCACCCACCCGGGTTTTCAGCCCCAGCATTTT. It translates to CASTHPGFQPQHF.

Ten or more counts support this clonotype. V gene TRBV19 combines with J gene TRBJ1-6, with 7 bases matching TRBD1. Unmatched junction bases numbered 9, after V lost 9 bases and J lost 7 bases. Per the germline V gene, CDR1 is LNHDA and CDR2 is SQIVND (reference sequence). The CDR3 has 14 amino acids. DNA for the CDR3: TGTGCCAGCTCACAGGGGAGTAGCAATTCACCCCTCCACTTT. Translated: CASSQGSSNSPLHF.

V is TRBV24-1 and J is TRBJ2-7; 7 nucleotides align to TRBD2. The V segment lost 7 bases and the J segment 2 bases; nucleotides outside the gene matches: 7. The CDR3 loop spans 14 amino acids. CDR1 is KGHDR and CDR2 is SFDVKD in the germline V gene. CDR3 coding DNA: TGTGCCACCAGCGAACGGGGGGTCGCCTACGAGCAGTACTTC. Its translation is CATSERGVAYEQYF.

This clonotype was seen a few times. The chain recombines TRBV11-2 with TRBJ2-7, with D unclear. The germline V gene encodes CDR1 SGHAT and CDR2 FQNNGV. The CDR3 covers 12 residues. V gave up 6 bases and J gave up 6 bases, with 12 bases separating them. The CDR3 spells CASSQGVFEQYF. The CDR3 region has the DNA TGTGCCAGCAGTCAAGGAGTTTTCGAGCAGTACTTC.

This sequence joins TRBV7-8 and TRBJ2-5; perhaps TRBD2 as D (5 bases). V was shortened by 5 bases and J by 5 bases, with 15 bases between the two germline ends. The CDR3 consists of 14 residues. Germline lookup yields CDR1 SGHVS and CDR2 FQNEAQ. In DNA form, the CDR3 reads TGTGCCAGCAGCCGCGGGCGGATCAGGGAGACCCAGTACTTC. It specifies CASSRGRIRETQYF.

This chain connects TRBV2 to TRBJ1-5; 7 nucleotides line up with TRBD1. The germline CDR1 and CDR2 sequences are SNHLY and FYNNEI. V dropped 7 bases and J dropped 7; count of bases not matched to a gene: 10. CDR3 length: 14 residues. This CDR3 is CASTETGSQQPQHF. The DNA for the CDR3 is TGTGCCAGCACCGAGACAGGGTCACAGCAGCCCCAGCATTTT.

This clonotype showed up many times. The chain has TRBV5-5 and TRBJ1-6, with D unresolved. V was shortened by 0 bases and J by 2 bases, with 3 bases between the two germline ends. CDR3 length equals 14 residues. Germline V lookup: CDR1 SGHKS, CDR2 YYEKEE (reference sequence). CDR3 DNA sequence: TGTGCCAGCAGCTTGGCTCCCTATAATTCACCCCTCCACTTT. Residues: CASSLAPYNSPLHF.

This chain joins TRBV15 and TRBJ1-1; tentatively, D is TRBD1 (5 bases). The CDR3 contains 16 residues. Trimming pared 4 bases from V and 1 base from J, leaving 16 bases between. The V gene's germline CDR1 is LNHNV and CDR2 YYDKDF (reference sequence). DNA for the CDR3: TGTGCCACCAGCATACCGAAAGGGGCTTGGAACACTGAAGCTTTCTTT. Translation: CATSIPKGAWNTEAFF.

This rearrangement joins TRBV6-1 to TRBJ1-6; D call uncertain. From germline, CDR1 is MNHNS and CDR2 SASEGT. The length of the CDR3 is 14 residues. V was cut by 5 bases and J by 10 bases, with 15 bases left in between. CDR3 in amino acids: CASSITSVGSPLHF. The CDR3 region has the DNA TGTGCCAGCAGTATTACCAGCGTGGGGTCACCCCTCCACTTT.

The chain joins TRBV29-1 to TRBJ1-1; D is undetermined. V lost 7 bases, J lost 4 bases, and 10 bases lay in between. CDR3 size: 11 residues. Per the germline V gene, CDR1 is SQVTM and CDR2 is ANQGSEA. The DNA for the CDR3 is TGCAGCGCCAAGGAGGGCACTGAAGCTTTCTTT. This encodes CSAKEGTEAFF.

This clonotype was seen a handful of times. The V call is TRBV19, the J call TRBJ1-1, with 7 bases that match TRBD1. Germline loops: CDR1 LNHDA, CDR2 SQIVND (reference sequence). The CDR3 has 15 amino acids. Unmatched junction bases numbered 14, after V lost 9 bases and J lost 4 bases. CDR3 loop: CASTERDQGGTEAFF. The CDR3 DNA sequence: TGTGCCAGCACCGAGCGGGATCAGGGGGGCACTGAAGCTTTCTTT.

This clonotype was observed a handful of times. The chain carries TRBV5-6 and TRBJ2-7, with no clear D. V gave up 0 bases and J gave up 2 bases, with 9 bases separating them. The CDR3 is made up of 14 amino acids. Germline lookup yields CDR1 SGHDT and CDR2 YYEEEE. The CDR3 bases are TGTGCCAGCAGCTTGGCTGCCACCACCTACGAGCAGTACTTC. It codes for CASSLAATTYEQYF. The variable domain in full, with the rest retrieved from reference TRBV5-6 and TRBJ2-7, is DAGVTQSPTHLIKTRGQQVTLRCSPKSGHDTVSWYQQALGQGPQFIFQYYEEEERQRGNFPDRFSGHQFPNYSSELNVNALLLGDSALYLCASSLAATTYEQYFGPGTRLTVT.

The V and J genes are TRBV7-9 and TRBJ2-7; D is ambiguous. The CDR3 contains 14 residues. Germline V gene data show CDR1 as SEHNR and CDR2 as FQNEAQ (reference sequence). Trimming took 5 bases from V and 2 from J, leaving 13 bases between them. Here the CDR3 reads CASSPMGTTYEQYF. In DNA form, the CDR3 reads TGTGCCAGCAGCCCAATGGGCACAACCTACGAGCAGTACTTC. Complete variable domain (other parts from reference TRBV7-9 and TRBJ2-7): DTGVSQNPRHKITKRGQNVTFRCDPISEHNRLYWYRQTLGQGPEFLTYFQNEAQLEKSRLLSDRFSAERPKGSFSTLEIQRTEQGDSAMYLCASSPMGTTYEQYFGPGTRLTVT.

This clonotype came up many times. J is TRBJ1-1 and V is TRBV2; a possible D gene is TRBD1 (6 bases). The CDR3 loop spans 14 amino acids. V was shortened by 4 bases and J by 5 bases, with 14 bases between the two germline ends. Per germline, CDR1 SNHLY and CDR2 FYNNEI. For the CDR3, the DNA is TGTGCCAGCAGTGGACAGGCAGGAAAAACTGAAGCTTTCTTT. It specifies CASSGQAGKTEAFF.

The CDR3 is CATSERGSTDTQYF. The CDR3, as DNA: TGTGCCACCAGTGAGAGGGGAAGCACAGATACGCAGTATTTT. The chain employs TRBV24-1 and TRBJ2-3; D could derive from TRBD1 or TRBD2 (5 bases each). Trimming stripped 4 bases from V and 0 bases from J, with 7 bases between. The CDR3 spans 14 residues. The germline V gene encodes CDR1 KGHDR and CDR2 SFDVKD.

This clonotype was seen many times. CDR3 sequence: CASSGTGTYQPQHF. CDR3 DNA: TGTGCCAGCAGTGGAACCGGGACGTATCAGCCCCAGCATTTT. V gene TRBV25-1 combines with J gene TRBJ1-5; TRBD1 is a possible D gene (5 bases). The length of the CDR3 is 14 residues. The V gene's germline CDR1 is MGHDK and CDR2 SYGVNS. Trimming cost V 4 bases and J 5 bases, with 12 bases left between them.

Remarks on this clonotype: Compared with germline, one end of the junction differs, possibly owing to a read error. V is TRBV7-8 and J is TRBJ1-4; TRBD1 is a possible D gene (5 bases). The CDR3 loop spans 17 amino acids. CDR1 SGHVS and CDR2 FQNEAQ come from the germline V gene. CDR3 DNA sequence: TGTGCCGGCAGCTTAGAACAGGTGGATTCAACTAATGAAAAACTGTTTTTT. Translation: CAGSLEQVDSTNEKLFF.

The count of this clonotype is one. This chain connects TRBV28 to TRBJ2-7; D unresolved. Germline assignment: CDR1 MDHEN and CDR2 SYDVKM. This CDR3 region has 11 residues. The ends were cut back, 8 bases at V and 5 bases at J, with 10 bases in the middle. CDR3 sequence: CASFSSDEQYF. As DNA, the CDR3 is TGTGCCAGCTTTAGTTCCGACGAGCAGTACTTC.

As concerns this clonotype: It is likely a read error, because the conserved phenylalanine at the end of the CDR3 is missing. The DNA is left out, because the CDR3 cannot be placed on it with certainty; the CDR3 is given as TCRdb lists it. The V gene is TRBV7-2, the J gene TRBJ2-5; the table's D call, TRBD1, was not checked against the DNA. The CDR3 has 8 residues if both end residues are counted. CDR1 SGHTA and CDR2 FQGNSA come from the germline V gene. The chain's CDR3 is CASRDPDR.